Below are 18 T cell receptor beta chains sequenced from a single sample in a study of Ad26.COV2.S vaccination and SARS-CoV-2 variants. Treatment in this sample: about 20 received Ad26.COV2.S at low or high dose, single or two shots; 5 received placebo; per-sample allocation not given. The investigators took samples on day 63 after the first vaccine or placebo injection. Some clones are missing from TCRdb's copy, which holds only in-frame ones; the method was immunoSEQ multiplex PCR. The sample yields more than 300,000 clones, around 85% seen once. Material: peripheral blood, obtained in a trial of Ad26.COV2.S vaccine versus placebo. The receptors shown here come from a person aged 18-60 years who received the Ad26.COV2.S COVID-19 vaccine or a placebo.

This chain connects TRBV7-9 to TRBJ2-1, with D maybe TRBD2 (5 bases). The CDR3 runs to 19 residues. In germline, CDR1 is SEHNR, CDR2 FQNEAQ (reference sequence). V lost 1 base and J 3 bases, leaving 22 bases between the germline ends. CDR3 nucleotides: TGTGCCAGCAGCTTAGTGGGATGGACGAGAGTCGAGGGCTACAATGAGCAGTTCTTC. Its protein is CASSLVGWTRVEGYNEQFF.

The chain combines TRBV30 with TRBJ2-7; the D is unclear. CDR3 length: 13 amino acids. Germline-derived CDR1 and CDR2 are GTSNPN and SVGIG (reference sequence). The ends were cut back, 1 base at V and 6 bases at J, with 13 bases in the middle. In DNA, the CDR3 is TGTGCCTGGAGTGATTCCTTACTGGGCGAGCAGTACTTC. It specifies CAWSDSLLGEQYF.

This sequence joins TRBV11-3 and TRBJ1-2; 8 bases are shared with TRBD1. The CDR3 spans 18 residues. The germline CDR1 and CDR2 sequences are SGHNT and YENEEA. V gave up 0 bases and J gave up 6 bases; unmatched junction bases: 15. The CDR3 region has the DNA TGTGCCAGCAGCTTAGACAGATCGTGGGGACAGGAGGTCGATGGCTACACCTTC. As protein: CASSLDRSWGQEVDGYTF.

V is TRBV3-1 (or the pseudogene TRBV3-2) and J is TRBJ1-2; perhaps TRBD1 as D (6 bases). The V end lost 2 bases, the J end lost 10 bases, and 14 bases lay between the germline ends. The CDR3 loop spans 13 amino acids. The germline V gene has CDR1 LGHDT and CDR2 YNNKEL (reference sequence). The CDR3 is CASSQLTGYDYTF. The DNA of the CDR3 is TGTGCCAGCAGCCAACTGACAGGCTACGACTACACCTTC.

The genes are TRBV4-1 and TRBJ1-2; D is unresolved. V lost 3 bases and J 4 bases, leaving 15 bases between the germline ends. CDR3 length: 15 residues. Germline CDR1 and CDR2: MGHRA and YSYEKL. CDR3 sequence: CASSQLIGGVYGYTF. DNA for the CDR3: TGCGCCAGCAGCCAGTTAATTGGAGGAGTCTATGGCTACACCTTC.

In this sample, this clone turned up a few times. The V gene is TRBV7-9, the J gene TRBJ2-7, with D maybe TRBD1 (5 bases). The CDR3 contains 14 residues. CDR1 and CDR2 (germline): SEHNR, FQNEAQ (reference sequence). The V and J ends lost 5 bases and 1 base respectively, with 12 bases between them. CDR3 nucleotides: TGTGCCAGCAGCCCACAGGTAAATTCCTACGAGCAGTACTTC. This gives the protein CASSPQVNSYEQYF.

V gene TRBV7-2 combines with J gene TRBJ2-1, with D hard to call. The V gene's germline CDR1 is SGHTA and CDR2 FQGNSA. The germline V and J ends were trimmed by 5 bases and 2 bases, with 19 bases remaining between them. The CDR3 length is 17 residues. CDR3 protein: CASSALPGPLAYNEQFF. As DNA, the CDR3 is TGTGCCAGCAGCGCCCTGCCCGGACCGCTAGCCTACAATGAGCAGTTCTTC.

The chain has TRBV19 and TRBJ1-2, with D perhaps TRBD1 (5 bases). The germline gives CDR1 LNHDA, CDR2 SQIVND (reference sequence). The CDR3 has 12 residues. Trimming stripped 9 bases from V and 2 bases from J, with 10 bases between. This CDR3 reads CASGHLNYGYTF. For the CDR3, the DNA is TGTGCCAGCGGACACTTGAACTATGGCTACACCTTC.

J is TRBJ2-5 and V is TRBV28, with 9 bases identical to TRBD2. After removal of 2 bases from V and 0 bases from J, the junction contained 4 bases not matched to a gene. Germline CDR1 reads MDHEN; CDR2 reads SYDVKM. The CDR3 spans 16 residues. The CDR3 DNA reads as TGTGCCAGCAGTTTAGGTCTAGCGGGGTACCAAGAGACCCAGTACTTC. Protein product: CASSLGLAGYQETQYF.

The rearrangement joins TRBV2 to TRBJ1-2; TRBD1 might be the D (5 bases). Germline values: CDR1 SNHLY, CDR2 FYNNEI. The CDR3 contains 13 residues. Trimming cost V 5 bases and J 2 bases, with 9 bases left between them. CDR3 sequence (DNA): TGTGCCAGCAGTATAGACAGCAACTATGGCTACACCTTC. It specifies CASSIDSNYGYTF.

The chain has TRBV14 and TRBJ2-1; D possibly matches TRBD1 or TRBD2 (6 bases each). Germline loops: CDR1 SGHDN, CDR2 FVKESK. Trimming took 1 base from V and 9 from J, leaving 16 bases between them. CDR3 length equals 15 residues. This CDR3 reads CASSQGVLEGGEQFF. The CDR3, as DNA: TGTGCCAGCAGCCAAGGCGTACTAGAGGGGGGTGAGCAGTTCTTC. The whole variable domain, remainder taken from reference TRBV14 and TRBJ2-1, is EAGVTQFPSHSVIEKGQTVTLRCDPISGHDNLYWYRRVMGKEIKFLLHFVKESKQDESGMPNNRFLAERTGGTYSTLKVQPAELEDSGVYFCASSQGVLEGGEQFFGPGTRLTVL.

V gene TRBV7-2 combines with J gene TRBJ2-7; 7 bases align to TRBD1. Losses at the gene ends were 5 bases for V and 6 bases for J; bases not matched to a gene: 7. The CDR3 extends over 13 amino acids. Looked up from germline, CDR1 is SGHTA and CDR2 is FQGNSA. CDR3 sequence (DNA): TGTGCCAGCAGCCCTGACAGGGACGGCGAGCAGTACTTC. Translation: CASSPDRDGEQYF.

This clone was recorded once. The rearrangement links TRBV7-9 to TRBJ1-3; D gene ambiguous. Germline-derived CDR1 and CDR2 are SEHNR and FQNEAQ (reference sequence). The CDR3 is 15 amino acids. Trimming removed 4 bases from V and 7 bases from J, with 17 bases in between. The chain's CDR3 is CASSSDRVQWNTIYF. CDR3 nucleotide sequence: TGTGCCAGCAGCTCCGACCGGGTTCAATGGAACACCATATATTTT.

The chain links TRBV19 to TRBJ1-2, with no clear D. The CDR3 has 14 residues. CDR1 and CDR2 (germline): LNHDA, SQIVND (reference sequence). Trimming removed 1 base at V and 5 bases at J, with 11 bases between. CDR3 nucleotide sequence: TGTGCCAGTAGTATAGCCTCTAGCCTGTATGGCTACACCTTC. It encodes CASSIASSLYGYTF. Filled out from reference TRBV19 and TRBJ1-2, the complete variable domain reads DGGITQSPKYLFRKEGQNVTLSCEQNLNHDAMYWYRQDPGQGLRLIYYSQIVNDFQKGDIAEGYSVSREKKESFPLTVTSAQKNPTAFYLCASSIASSLYGYTFGSGTRLTVV.

V usage is TRBV7-3 and J usage is TRBJ1-2, with 9 bases identical to TRBD1. The CDR3 has 14 amino acids. Germline-derived CDR1 and CDR2 are SGHTA and FQGTGA. J lost 2 bases, V lost 3 bases, and 1 base had no gene match. CDR3 sequence reads: CASSLDRGNYGYTF. Written as DNA, the CDR3 is TGTGCCAGCAGCTTGGACAGGGGAAACTATGGCTACACCTTC.

This chain connects TRBV7-2 to TRBJ2-1; the match to TRBD1 covers 7 bases. Germline V gives CDR1 SGHTA, CDR2 FQGNSA. The V segment lost 5 bases and the J segment 2 bases; nucleotides outside the gene matches: 3. The CDR3 extends over 14 amino acids. The CDR3 loop is CASSGQVTYNEQFF. The CDR3 DNA sequence: TGTGCCAGCAGCGGACAGGTGACCTACAATGAGCAGTTCTTC.

This clone was picked up a small number of times. The chain links TRBV18 to TRBJ1-6; 11 bases line up with TRBD1. Germline V gives CDR1 KGHSH, CDR2 LQKENI. Trimming took 4 bases from V and 5 from J; bases not matched to a gene: 4. CDR3 size: 16 residues. This chain's CDR3 is CASSRLDRGHNSPLHF. The CDR3 DNA sequence: TGTGCCAGCTCACGATTGGACAGGGGGCATAATTCACCCCTCCACTTT.

V and J are TRBV5-1 and TRBJ2-6, with D tentatively TRBD2 (6 bases). Germline V gene lookup returns CDR1 SGHRS and CDR2 YFSETQ. Trimming took off 3 bases at V and 4 bases at J, with 8 bases between the two ends. This CDR3 spans 14 amino acids. CDR3: CASSSGGGANVLTF. The CDR3 coding sequence is TGCGCCAGCAGCTCCGGGGGAGGGGCCAACGTCCTGACTTTC. The variable domain in full, with the rest retrieved from reference TRBV5-1 and TRBJ2-6, is KAGVTQTPRYLIKTRGQQVTLSCSPISGHRSVSWYQQTPGQGLQFLFEYFSETQRNKGNFPGRFSGRQFSNSRSEMNVSTLELGDSALYLCASSSGGGANVLTFGAGSRLTVL.